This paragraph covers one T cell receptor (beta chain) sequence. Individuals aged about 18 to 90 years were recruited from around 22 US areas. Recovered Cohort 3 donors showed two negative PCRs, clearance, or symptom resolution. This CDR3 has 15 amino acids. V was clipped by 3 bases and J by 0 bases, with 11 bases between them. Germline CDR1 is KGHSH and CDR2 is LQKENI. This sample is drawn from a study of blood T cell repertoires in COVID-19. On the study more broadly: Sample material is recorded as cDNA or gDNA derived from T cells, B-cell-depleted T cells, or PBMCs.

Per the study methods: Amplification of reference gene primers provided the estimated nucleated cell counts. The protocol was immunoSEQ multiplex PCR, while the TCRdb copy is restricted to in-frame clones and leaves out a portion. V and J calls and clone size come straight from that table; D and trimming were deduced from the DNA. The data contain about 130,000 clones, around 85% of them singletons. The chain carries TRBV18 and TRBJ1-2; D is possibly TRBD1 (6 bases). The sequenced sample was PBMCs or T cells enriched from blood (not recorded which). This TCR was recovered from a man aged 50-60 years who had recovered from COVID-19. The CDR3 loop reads CASSPRTDTNYGYTF. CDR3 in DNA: TGTGCCAGCTCACCCAGGACAGATACTAACTATGGCTACACCTTC.